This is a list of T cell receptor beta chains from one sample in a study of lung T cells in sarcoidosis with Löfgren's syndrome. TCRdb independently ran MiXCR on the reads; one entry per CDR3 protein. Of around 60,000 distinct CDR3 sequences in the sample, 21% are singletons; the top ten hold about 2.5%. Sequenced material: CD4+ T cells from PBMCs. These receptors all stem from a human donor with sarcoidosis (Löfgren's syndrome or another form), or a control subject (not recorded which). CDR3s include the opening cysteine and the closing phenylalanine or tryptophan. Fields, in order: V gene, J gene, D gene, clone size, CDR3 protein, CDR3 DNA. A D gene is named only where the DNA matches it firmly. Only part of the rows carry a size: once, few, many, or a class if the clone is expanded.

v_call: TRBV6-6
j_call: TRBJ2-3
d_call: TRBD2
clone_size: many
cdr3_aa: CASSYASGASTDTQYF
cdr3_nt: TGTGCCAGCAGTTACGCTAGCGGGGCTAGCACAGATACGCAGTATTTT

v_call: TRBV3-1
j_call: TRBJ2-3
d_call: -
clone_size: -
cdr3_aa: CASSQGVGADTQYF
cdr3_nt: TGTGCCAGCAGCCAAGGGGTAGGGGCAGATACGCAGTATTTT

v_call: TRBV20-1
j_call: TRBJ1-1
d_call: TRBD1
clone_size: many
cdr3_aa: CSASPKTGGDTEAFF
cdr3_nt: TGCAGTGCTTCCCCTAAGACAGGGGGCGACACTGAAGCTTTCTTT

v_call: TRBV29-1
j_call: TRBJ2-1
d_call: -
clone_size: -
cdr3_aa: CSVEHGSSYNEQFF
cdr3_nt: TGCAGCGTTGAACACGGGTCCTCCTACAATGAGCAGTTCTTC

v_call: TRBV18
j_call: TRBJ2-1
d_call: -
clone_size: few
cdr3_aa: CASSPTATYNEQFF
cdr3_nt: TGTGCCAGCTCACCGACGGCCACCTACAATGAGCAGTTCTTC

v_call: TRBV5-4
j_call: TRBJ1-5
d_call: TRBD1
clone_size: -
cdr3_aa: CAGSLGTGVQPQHF
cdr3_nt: TGTGCCGGCAGCTTAGGGACAGGGGTCCAGCCCCAGCATTTT

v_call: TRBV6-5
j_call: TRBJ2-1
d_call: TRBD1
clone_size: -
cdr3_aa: CATSGTGSYNEQFF
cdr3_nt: TGTGCCACCTCCGGGACAGGTTCCTACAATGAGCAGTTCTTC

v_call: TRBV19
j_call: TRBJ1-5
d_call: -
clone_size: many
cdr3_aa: CASSIIGGPQHF
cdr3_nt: TGTGCCAGTAGTATAATTGGGGGACCCCAGCATTTT

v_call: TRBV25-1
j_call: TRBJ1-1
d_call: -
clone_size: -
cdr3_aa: CASSGGPSTEAFF
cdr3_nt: TGTGCTAGCAGTGGCGGGCCGAGCACTGAAGCTTTCTTT

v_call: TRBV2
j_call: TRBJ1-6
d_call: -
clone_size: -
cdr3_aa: CACDRQDSPLHF
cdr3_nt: TGTGCCTGTGACAGGCAGGATTCACCCCTCCACTTT

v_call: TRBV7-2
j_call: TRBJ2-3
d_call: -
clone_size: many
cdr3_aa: CASSSGLDADTQYF
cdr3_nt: TGTGCCAGCAGCTCGGGACTCGACGCAGATACGCAGTATTTT

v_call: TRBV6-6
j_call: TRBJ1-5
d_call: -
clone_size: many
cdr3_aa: CASSYSIFGGQPQHF
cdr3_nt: TGTGCCAGCAGTTACTCGATTTTTGGAGGTCAGCCCCAGCATTTT

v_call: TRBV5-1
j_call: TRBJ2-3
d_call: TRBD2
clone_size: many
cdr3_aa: CASSHDGTSGTDTQYF
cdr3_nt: TGCGCCAGCAGCCACGATGGGACTAGCGGCACAGATACGCAGTATTTT

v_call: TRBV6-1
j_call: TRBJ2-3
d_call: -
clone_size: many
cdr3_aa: CASQNLRKDTQYF
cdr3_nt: TGTGCCAGCCAGAACCTTAGAAAAGATACGCAGTATTTT

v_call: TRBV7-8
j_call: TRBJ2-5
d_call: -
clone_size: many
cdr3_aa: CALAGTTDQETQYF
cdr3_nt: TGTGCCCTCGCCGGTACTACGGACCAAGAGACCCAGTACTTC

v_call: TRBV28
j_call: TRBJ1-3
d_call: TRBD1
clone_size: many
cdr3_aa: CASSLRDSYGNTIYF
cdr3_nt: TGTGCCAGCAGTCTCCGGGACAGTTATGGAAACACCATATATTTT

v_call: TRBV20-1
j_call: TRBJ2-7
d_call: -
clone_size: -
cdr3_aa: CSAVAKGKQYF
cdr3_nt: TGCAGTGCTGTGGCTAAAGGCAAGCAGTACTTC

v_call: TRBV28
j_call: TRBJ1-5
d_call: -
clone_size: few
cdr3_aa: CASSPWGDDQPQHF
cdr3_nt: TGTGCCAGCAGTCCCTGGGGCGATGATCAGCCCCAGCATTTT

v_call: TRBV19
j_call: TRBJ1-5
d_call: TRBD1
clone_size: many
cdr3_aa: CASTDGDRGSNQPQHF
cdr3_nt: TGTGCCAGTACCGATGGGGACAGGGGTTCCAATCAGCCCCAGCATTTT

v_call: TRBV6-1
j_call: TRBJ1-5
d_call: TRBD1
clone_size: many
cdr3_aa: CASMGQLPTSNQPQHF
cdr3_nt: TGTGCCAGCATGGGACAGCTACCGACTAGCAATCAGCCCCAGCATTTT

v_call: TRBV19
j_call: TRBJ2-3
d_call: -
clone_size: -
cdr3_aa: CASSFRTWVRTDTQYF
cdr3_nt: TGTGCCAGTAGTTTTCGGACATGGGTCCGGACAGATACGCAGTATTTT

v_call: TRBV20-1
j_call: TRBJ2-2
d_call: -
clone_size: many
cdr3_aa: CSAREGEHTGELFF
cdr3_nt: TGCAGTGCTAGGGAGGGGGAACACACCGGGGAGCTGTTTTTT

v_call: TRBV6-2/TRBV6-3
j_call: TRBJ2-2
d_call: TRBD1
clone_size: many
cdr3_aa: CASSMPGQGSGELFF
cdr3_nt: TGTGCCAGCAGTATGCCGGGACAGGGGTCCGGGGAGCTGTTTTTT

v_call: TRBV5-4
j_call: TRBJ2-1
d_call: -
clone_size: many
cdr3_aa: CASSRFTAGSYNEQFF
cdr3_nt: TGTGCCAGCAGCCGTTTTACCGCCGGCTCCTACAATGAGCAGTTCTTC

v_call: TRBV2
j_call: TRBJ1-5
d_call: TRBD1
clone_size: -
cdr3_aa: CASSAGGGRQPQHF
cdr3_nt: TGTGCCAGCAGTGCAGGGGGCGGAAGACAGCCCCAGCATTTT

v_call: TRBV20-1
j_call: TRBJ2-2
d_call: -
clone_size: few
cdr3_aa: CSAIQGATGELFF
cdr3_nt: TGCAGTGCTATACAGGGTGCGACCGGGGAGCTGTTTTTT

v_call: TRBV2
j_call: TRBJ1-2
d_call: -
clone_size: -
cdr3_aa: CASSYRVTTF
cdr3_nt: TGTGCCAGCAGTTATAGGGTGACCACCTTC

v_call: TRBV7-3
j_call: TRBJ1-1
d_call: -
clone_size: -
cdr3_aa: CASSLTVETEAFF
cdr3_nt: TGTGCCAGCAGCTTAACCGTCGAGACTGAAGCTTTCTTT

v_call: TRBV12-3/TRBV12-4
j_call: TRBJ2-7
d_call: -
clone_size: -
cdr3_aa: CASRPGLPPYEQYF
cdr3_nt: TGTGCCAGCAGGCCAGGTCTTCCCCCCTACGAGCAGTACTTC

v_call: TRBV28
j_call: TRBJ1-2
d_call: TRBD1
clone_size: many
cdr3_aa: CAAGAGRQGSSGYTF
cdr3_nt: TGTGCCGCGGGCGCGGGTAGACAGGGGAGTTCTGGCTACACCTTC

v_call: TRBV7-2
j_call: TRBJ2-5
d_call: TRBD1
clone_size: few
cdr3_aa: CASRSTGGEGTQYF
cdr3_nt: TGTGCCAGCAGATCAACAGGGGGCGAAGGGACCCAGTACTTC

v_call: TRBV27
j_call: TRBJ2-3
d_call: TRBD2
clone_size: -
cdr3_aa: CASRLAPRAGVSTDTQYF
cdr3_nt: TGTGCCAGCAGACTAGCACCCCGGGCGGGGGTTAGCACAGATACGCAGTATTTT

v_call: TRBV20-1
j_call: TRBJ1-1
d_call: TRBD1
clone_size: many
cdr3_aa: CSAEPGGGGTEAFF
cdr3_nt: TGCAGTGCCGAACCAGGGGGCGGTGGCACTGAAGCTTTCTTT

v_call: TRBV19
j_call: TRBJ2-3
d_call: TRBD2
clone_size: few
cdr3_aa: CASTPRGASGVNTDTQYF
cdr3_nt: TGTGCCAGTACCCCAAGGGGGGCTAGCGGGGTTAATACAGATACGCAGTATTTT

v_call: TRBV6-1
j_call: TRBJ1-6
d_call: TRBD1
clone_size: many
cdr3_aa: CASSDIGGDSPLHF
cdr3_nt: TGTGCCAGCAGTGATATAGGGGGCGATTCACCCCTCCACTTT

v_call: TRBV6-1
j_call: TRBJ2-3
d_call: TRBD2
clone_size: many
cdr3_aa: CASGLAGGMADTQYF
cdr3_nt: TGTGCCAGCGGCCTAGCGGGGGGGATGGCAGATACGCAGTATTTT

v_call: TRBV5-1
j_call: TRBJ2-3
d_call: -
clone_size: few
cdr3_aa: CASSSRGHPTDTQYF
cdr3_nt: TGCGCCAGCAGCTCCAGGGGACACCCCACAGATACGCAGTATTTT

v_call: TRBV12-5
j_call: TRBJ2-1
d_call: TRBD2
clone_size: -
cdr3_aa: CASGLVLADSSDEQFF
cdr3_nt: TGTGCTAGTGGTTTGGTGCTAGCGGACTCTTCGGATGAGCAGTTCTTC

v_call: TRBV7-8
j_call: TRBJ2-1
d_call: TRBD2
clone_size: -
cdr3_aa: CASSYQGGGSSYNEQFF
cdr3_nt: TGTGCCAGCAGCTATCAAGGCGGGGGGTCCTCCTACAATGAGCAGTTCTTC

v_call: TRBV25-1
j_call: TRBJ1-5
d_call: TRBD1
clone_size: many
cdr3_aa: CASSDGTGVSNQPQHF
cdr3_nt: TGTGCCAGCAGTGATGGGACAGGGGTCAGCAATCAGCCCCAGCATTTT

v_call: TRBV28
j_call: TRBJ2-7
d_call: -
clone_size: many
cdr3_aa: CASSLGGAGGQYF
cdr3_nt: TGTGCCAGCAGTTTAGGAGGGGCTGGCGGGCAGTACTTC

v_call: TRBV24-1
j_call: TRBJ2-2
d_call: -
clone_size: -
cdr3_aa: CATSDFDMGDTGELFF
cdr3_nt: TGTGCCACCAGTGATTTCGACATGGGAGACACCGGGGAGCTGTTTTTT

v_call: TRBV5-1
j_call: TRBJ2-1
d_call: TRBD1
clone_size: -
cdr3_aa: CASSRQTGNEHFF
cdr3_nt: TGCGCCAGCAGTCGCCAGACAGGGAATGAGCATTTCTTC

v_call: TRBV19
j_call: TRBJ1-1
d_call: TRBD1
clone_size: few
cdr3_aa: CASSITTGGGTEAFF
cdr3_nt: TGTGCCAGTAGTATAACCACAGGGGGGGGGACTGAAGCTTTCTTT

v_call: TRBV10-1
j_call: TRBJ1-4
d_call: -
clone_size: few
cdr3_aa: CASSDGQSLNEKLFF
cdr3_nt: TGCGCCAGCAGTGACGGACAGAGTCTTAATGAAAAACTGTTTTTT

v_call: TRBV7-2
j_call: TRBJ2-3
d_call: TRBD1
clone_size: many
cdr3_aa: CASSLGGTGGTDTQYF
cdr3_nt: TGTGCCAGCAGCTTAGGGGGGACAGGGGGCACAGATACGCAGTATTTT

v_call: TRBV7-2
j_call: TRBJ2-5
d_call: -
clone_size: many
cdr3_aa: CASSFPGGFMETQYF
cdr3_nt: TGTGCCAGCAGCTTCCCGGGGGGCTTCATGGAGACCCAGTACTTC

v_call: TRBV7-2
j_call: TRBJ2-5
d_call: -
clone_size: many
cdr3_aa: CASSFDTETGQETQYF
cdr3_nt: TGTGCCAGCAGCTTCGACACCGAGACAGGCCAAGAGACCCAGTACTTC

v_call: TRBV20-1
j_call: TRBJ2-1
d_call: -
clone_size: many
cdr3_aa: CSAFLTSGVSYNEQFF
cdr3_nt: TGCAGTGCCTTCCTAACCAGCGGCGTCTCCTACAATGAGCAGTTCTTC

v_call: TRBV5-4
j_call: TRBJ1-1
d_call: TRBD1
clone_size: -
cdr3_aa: CASRPGRDRDTEAFF
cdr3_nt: TGTGCCAGCAGACCAGGCCGGGACAGGGACACTGAAGCTTTCTTT

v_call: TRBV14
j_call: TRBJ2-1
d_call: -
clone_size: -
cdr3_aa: CASSQDTWYNEQFF
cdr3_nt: TGTGCCAGCAGCCAGGACACCTGGTACAATGAGCAGTTCTTC

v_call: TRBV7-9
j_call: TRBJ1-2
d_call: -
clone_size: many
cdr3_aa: CASSPGQFNGYTF
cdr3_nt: TGTGCCAGCAGCCCCGGACAGTTTAATGGCTACACCTTC

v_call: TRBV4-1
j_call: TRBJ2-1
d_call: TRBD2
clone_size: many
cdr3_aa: CASGPRWTSGSQQFF
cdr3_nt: TGCGCCAGCGGCCCGCGTTGGACTAGCGGGTCGCAGCAGTTCTTC

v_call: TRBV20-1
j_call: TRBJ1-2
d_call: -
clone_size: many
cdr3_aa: CSARYRGSGGYTF
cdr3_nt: TGCAGTGCCCGATACCGAGGATCCGGGGGCTACACCTTC

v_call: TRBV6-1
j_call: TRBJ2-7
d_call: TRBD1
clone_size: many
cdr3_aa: CASSPRQGAGYEQYF
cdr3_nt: TGTGCCAGCAGCCCTAGACAGGGGGCCGGCTACGAGCAGTACTTC